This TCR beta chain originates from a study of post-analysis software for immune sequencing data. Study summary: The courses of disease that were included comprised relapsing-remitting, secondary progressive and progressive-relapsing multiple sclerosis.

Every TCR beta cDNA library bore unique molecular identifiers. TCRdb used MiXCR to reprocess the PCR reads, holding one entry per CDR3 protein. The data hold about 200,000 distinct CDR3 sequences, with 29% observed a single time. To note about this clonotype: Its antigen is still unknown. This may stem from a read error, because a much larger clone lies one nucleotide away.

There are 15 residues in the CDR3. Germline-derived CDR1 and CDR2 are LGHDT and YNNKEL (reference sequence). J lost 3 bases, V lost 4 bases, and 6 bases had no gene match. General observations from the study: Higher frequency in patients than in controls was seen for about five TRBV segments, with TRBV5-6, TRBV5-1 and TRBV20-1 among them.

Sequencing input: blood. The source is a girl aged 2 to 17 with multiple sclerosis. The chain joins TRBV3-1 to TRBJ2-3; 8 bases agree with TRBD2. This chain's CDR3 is CASSRRGGTTDTQYF. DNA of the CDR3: TGTGCCAGCAGCCGCCGGGGGGGGACGACAGATACGCAGTATTTT.